The present T cell receptor beta chain was sequenced within a study of T cell responses to AZD1222 COVID-19 vaccine. Points from the study as a whole: Females outnumbered males among donors, who were mostly white British; clonal diversity was possibly underestimated. Nearly half of spike-specific TCRs reportedly target variant regions that are unmutated in the B.1.351 and B.1.1.7 variants. Researchers report vaccine-associated CD4 TCRs spanning spike, with dominance at 160-218 and 743-854. Spike-specific TCR breadth and depth were elevated following two AZD1222 doses.

Here immunoSEQ multiplex PCR was the method, and the copy in TCRdb shows in-frame clones only, minus some. The sample has 90,000 to 150,000 clones; around 84% are singletons. A note on this clone: As yet, its antigen is unknown.

Germline CDR1 reads KGHSH; CDR2 reads LQKENI. Trimming removed 3 bases from V and 6 bases from J, with 11 bases in between. This CDR3 is built from 13 residues. The sequence came from an adult who received the AZD1222 COVID-19 vaccine. The gene calls are TRBV18 and TRBJ1-1; possible D gene TRBD1, 5 bases. The material was peripheral blood, obtained 28 days after the second AZD1222 dose. The CDR3 DNA reads TGTGCCAGCTCACCCCAGGGTGACTCTGAAGCTTTCTTT. The encoded protein is CASSPQGDSEAFF.